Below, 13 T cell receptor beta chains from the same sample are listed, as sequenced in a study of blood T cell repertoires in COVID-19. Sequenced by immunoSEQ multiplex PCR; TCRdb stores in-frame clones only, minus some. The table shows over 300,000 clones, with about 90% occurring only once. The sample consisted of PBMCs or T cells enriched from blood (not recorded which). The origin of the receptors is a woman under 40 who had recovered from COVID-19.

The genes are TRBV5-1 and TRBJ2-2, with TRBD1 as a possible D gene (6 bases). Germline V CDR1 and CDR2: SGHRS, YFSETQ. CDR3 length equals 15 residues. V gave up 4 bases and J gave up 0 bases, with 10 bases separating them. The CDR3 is CASSPGQTNTGELFF. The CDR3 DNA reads TGCGCCAGCAGCCCCGGACAGACGAACACCGGGGAGCTGTTTTTT.

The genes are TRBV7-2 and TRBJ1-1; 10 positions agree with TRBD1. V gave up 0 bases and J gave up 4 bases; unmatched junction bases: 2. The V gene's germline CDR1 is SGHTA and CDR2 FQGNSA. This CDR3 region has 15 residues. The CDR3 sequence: CASSLATGGLTEAFF. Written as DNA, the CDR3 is TGTGCCAGCAGCTTAGCGACAGGGGGCCTCACTGAAGCTTTCTTT.

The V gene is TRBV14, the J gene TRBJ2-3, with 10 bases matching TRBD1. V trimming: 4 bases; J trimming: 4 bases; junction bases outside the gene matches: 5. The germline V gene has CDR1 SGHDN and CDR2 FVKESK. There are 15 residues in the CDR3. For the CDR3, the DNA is TGTGCCAGCAGCCGACAGGGGGCACGCTCAGATACGCAGTATTTT. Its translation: CASSRQGARSDTQYF.

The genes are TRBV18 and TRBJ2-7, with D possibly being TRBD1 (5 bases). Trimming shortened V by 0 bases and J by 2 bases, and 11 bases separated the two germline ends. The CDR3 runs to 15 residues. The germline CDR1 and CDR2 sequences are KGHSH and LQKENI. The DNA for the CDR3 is TGTGCCAGCTCACCACCAGACAGATTCCCCTACGAGCAGTACTTC. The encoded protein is CASSPPDRFPYEQYF.

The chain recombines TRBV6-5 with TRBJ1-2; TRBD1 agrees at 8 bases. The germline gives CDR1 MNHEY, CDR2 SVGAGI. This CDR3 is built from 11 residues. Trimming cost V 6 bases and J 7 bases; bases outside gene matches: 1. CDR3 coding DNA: TGTGCCAGCAGGGACAGGGTTGGCTACACCTTC. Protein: CASRDRVGYTF.

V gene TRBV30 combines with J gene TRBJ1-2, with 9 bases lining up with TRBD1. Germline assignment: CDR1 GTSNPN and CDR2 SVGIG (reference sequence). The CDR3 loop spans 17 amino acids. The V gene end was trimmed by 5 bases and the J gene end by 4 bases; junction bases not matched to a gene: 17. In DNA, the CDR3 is TGTGCCTGGGCGGACAGGGGCGGGATGGGGGGTGGCTATGGCTACACCTTC. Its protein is CAWADRGGMGGGYGYTF.

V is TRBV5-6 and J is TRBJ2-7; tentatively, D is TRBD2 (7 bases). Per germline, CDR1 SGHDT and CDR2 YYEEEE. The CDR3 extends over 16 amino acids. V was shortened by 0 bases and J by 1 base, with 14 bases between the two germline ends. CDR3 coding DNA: TGTGCCAGCAGCTTGGTCCGGGGGGCAGGGTCCTACGAGCAGTACTTC. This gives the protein CASSLVRGAGSYEQYF.

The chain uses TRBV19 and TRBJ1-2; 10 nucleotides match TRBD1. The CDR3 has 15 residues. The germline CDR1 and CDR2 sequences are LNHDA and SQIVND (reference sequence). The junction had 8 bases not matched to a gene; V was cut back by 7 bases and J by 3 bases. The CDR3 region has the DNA TGTGCCAGTACCCCCTGGACAGGGGGGCACTATGGCTACACCTTC. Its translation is CASTPWTGGHYGYTF.

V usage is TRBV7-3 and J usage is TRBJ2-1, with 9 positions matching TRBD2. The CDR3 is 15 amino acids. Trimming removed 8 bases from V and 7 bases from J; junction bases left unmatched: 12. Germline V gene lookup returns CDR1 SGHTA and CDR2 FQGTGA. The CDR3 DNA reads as TGTGCCAGCGCCCATGCTAGCGGGGTAAGGAATGAGCAGTTCTTC. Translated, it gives CASAHASGVRNEQFF.

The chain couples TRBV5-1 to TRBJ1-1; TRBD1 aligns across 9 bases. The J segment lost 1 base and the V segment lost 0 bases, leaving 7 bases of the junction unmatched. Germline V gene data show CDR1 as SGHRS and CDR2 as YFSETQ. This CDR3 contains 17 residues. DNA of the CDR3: TGCGCCAGCAGCTTGGGCTACGGACAGGGGACGAACACTGAAGCTTTCTTT. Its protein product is CASSLGYGQGTNTEAFF.

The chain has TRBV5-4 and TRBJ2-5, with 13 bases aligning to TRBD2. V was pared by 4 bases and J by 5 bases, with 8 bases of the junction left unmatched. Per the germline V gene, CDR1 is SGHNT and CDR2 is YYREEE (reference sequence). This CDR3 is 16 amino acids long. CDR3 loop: CASSLTSGGAVETQYF. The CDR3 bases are TGTGCCAGCAGCCTCACTAGCGGGGGGGCCGTGGAGACCCAGTACTTC.

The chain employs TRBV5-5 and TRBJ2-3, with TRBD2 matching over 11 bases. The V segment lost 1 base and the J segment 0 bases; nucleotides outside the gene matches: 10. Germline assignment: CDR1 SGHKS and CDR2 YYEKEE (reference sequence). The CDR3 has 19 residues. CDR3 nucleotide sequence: TGTGCCAGCAGCTTGAGGCTAGCGGGGGGCCGTTCTAGCACAGATACGCAGTATTTT. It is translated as CASSLRLAGGRSSTDTQYF.

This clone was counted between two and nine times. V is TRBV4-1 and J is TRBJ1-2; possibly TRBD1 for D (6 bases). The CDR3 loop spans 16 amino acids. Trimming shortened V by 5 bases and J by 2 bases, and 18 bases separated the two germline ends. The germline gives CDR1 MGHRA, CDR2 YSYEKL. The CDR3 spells CASSAPGQGPNYGYTF. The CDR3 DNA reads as TGCGCCAGCAGCGCACCGGGGCAGGGGCCCAACTATGGCTACACCTTC.